This T cell receptor beta chain came from a study of CD8 T cells in Susac syndrome. Germline-derived CDR1 and CDR2 are SGHTA and FQGNSA. The CDR3 sequence is 14 residues long. The trim removed 3 bases at V and 6 bases at J, leaving 3 bases unmatched. RNA amounts of about 0.5 to 1 ug underwent reverse transcription with random hexamers. The TCR beta CDR3 was amplified by immunoSEQ multiplex PCR across 54 Vbeta, 13 Jbeta. TCRdb redid the calling of the immunoSEQ multiplex PCR reads with MiXCR, one entry per CDR3 protein. The table records 77,000 or so distinct CDR3 sequences, around 96% of them present only once.

The sample consisted of CD8+ T cells from PBMCs. The chain combines TRBV7-2 with TRBJ2-1; 9 positions match TRBD2. This clonotype was obtained from a human donor with multiple sclerosis. CDR3: CASSFVLAGNEQFF. Written as DNA, the CDR3 is TGTGCCAGCAGCTTCGTACTAGCGGGCAATGAGCAGTTCTTC.